This entry lists 8 T cell receptor beta chains sequenced from one sample in a study of cytomegalovirus exposure and HLA in healthy donors. TCRdb's table, derived via immunoSEQ multiplex PCR, lists solely in-frame clones and lacks some. This sample has 150,000 to 200,000 clones, with roughly nine tenths found just once. Sequenced sample: PBMCs. The source of these receptors is a young man in good health and CMV-seropositive.

This rearrangement joins TRBV9 to TRBJ2-1, with 7 bases that match TRBD2. CDR1 is SGDLS, CDR2 YYNGEE, per germline. The CDR3 contains 14 residues. The ends lost 1 base at V and 6 bases at J; junction bases unmatched: 4. DNA of the CDR3: TGTGCCAGCAGCGTACGATGGGAGGGCAATGAGCAGTTCTTC. Amino acid sequence: CASSVRWEGNEQFF.

The chain uses TRBV11-3 and TRBJ2-5; TRBD1 matches 9 bases. This CDR3 is 14 amino acids long. The germline gives CDR1 SGHNT, CDR2 YENEEA. Losses at the gene ends were 2 bases for V and 6 bases for J; bases not matched to a gene: 4. For the CDR3, the DNA is TGTGCCAGCAGCTTACTGGACAGGGGTAAGACCCAGTACTTC. It translates to CASSLLDRGKTQYF.

A few counts support this clone. The junction differs from germline at one of its ends, possibly a read error. The chain joins TRBV7-3 to TRBJ1-1; D remains ambiguous. Germline CDR1 and CDR2: SGHTA and FQGTGA. The CDR3 spans 16 residues. The CDR3 loop reads CASSVTGGRWNTEAFF. CDR3 nucleotide sequence: TGTGCCAGCAGCGTAACGGGAGGACGGTGGAACACTGAAGCTTTCTTT.

This chain joins TRBV19 and TRBJ1-1; D is perhaps TRBD1 (5 bases). The V gene's germline CDR1 is LNHDA and CDR2 SQIVND (reference sequence). The CDR3 runs 12 residues. V gave up 4 bases and J gave up 8 bases, with 11 bases separating them. CDR3 protein: CASSTPGPEAFF. Written as DNA, the CDR3 is TGTGCCAGTAGTACCCCGGGGCCCGAAGCTTTCTTT.

In this sample, this clone turned up once. The chain joins TRBV9 to TRBJ2-7; D might be TRBD2 (5 bases). Trimming left V 3 bases short and J 4 bases short, with 11 bases between. Germline-derived CDR1 and CDR2 are SGDLS and YYNGEE. The CDR3 contains 13 residues. CDR3 nucleotides: TGTGCCAGCAGCGCCCTTGAGGGATACGAGCAGTACTTC. As protein: CASSALEGYEQYF.

This clone was counted a single time. The chain uses TRBV4-1 and TRBJ2-5, with a weak D call TRBD2 (5 bases). The CDR3 runs 16 residues. The germline V and J ends were trimmed by 2 bases and 3 bases, with 16 bases remaining between them. Per germline, CDR1 MGHRA and CDR2 YSYEKL. The CDR3 DNA follows: TGCGCCAGCAGCCAAAGCTTTGCAAAAGCGGAAGAGACCCAGTACTTC. Translated, it gives CASSQSFAKAEETQYF.

This chain uses TRBV7-6 with TRBJ2-1; D may be TRBD1 or TRBD2 (5 bases each). V lost 5 bases, J lost 12 bases, and 14 bases lay in between. Per germline, CDR1 SGHVS and CDR2 FNYEAQ. The CDR3 sequence is 12 residues long. This chain's CDR3 is CASSPLGGGQFF. In nucleotides, the CDR3 is TGTGCCAGCAGCCCCCTTGGGGGTGGGCAGTTCTTC. Drawing the rest from reference TRBV7-6 and TRBJ2-1, the complete variable domain is GAGVSQSPRYKVTKRGQDVALRCDPISGHVSLYWYRQALGQGPEFLTYFNYEAQQDKSGLPNDRFSAERPEGSISTLTIQRTEQRDSAMYRCASSPLGGGQFFGPGTRLTVL.

The genes are TRBV4-1 and TRBJ1-4; the D gene is possibly TRBD1 (5 bases). The CDR3 length is 15 residues. V lost 0 bases to trimming and J lost 4 bases, with 9 bases between them. Germline V CDR1 and CDR2: MGHRA, YSYEKL. This chain's CDR3 is CASSQEAGNNEKLFF. The CDR3 DNA reads TGCGCCAGCAGCCAAGAGGCAGGGAATAATGAAAAACTGTTTTTT.